What follows are 2 T cell receptor beta chains derived from one specimen sequenced in a study of vaccination and CD4 T cells after COVID-19. Sequenced with the Oncomine TCR Beta short-read assay was DNA taken from cultured CD4+ T cells. Scientists extracted genomic DNA from CD4+ T cells grown in culture. TCRdb reprocessed the PCR reads with MiXCR, giving one entry per CDR3 protein. The repertoire holds thousands of distinct CDR3 sequences, with 30% to 40% as singletons. The treatment: roughly ten-day PBMC culture with coronavirus spike peptide pools or control peptides (ViraFEST assay). CD4+ T lymphocytes from the unexposed donor were collected before the COVID-19 pandemic (2011-2018). Which antigens these TCRs recognize remains unknown. Material for sequencing was CD4+ T cells from blood, cultured in vitro. Source of these receptors: a human donor in good health.

The CDR3 region is CASTDSYNEQFF. CDR3 DNA sequence: TGTGCCAGCACCGACTCCTACAATGAGCAGTTCTTC. This chain joins TRBV6-1 and TRBJ2-1; D not certain. The V end was cut by 7 bases, the J end by 0 bases, with 4 bases between. The CDR3 contains 12 residues. Germline CDR1 is MNHNS and CDR2 is SASEGT.

The chain is built from TRBV28 and TRBJ2-1, with D uncertain. The CDR3 is 12 amino acids. The ends were cut back, 5 bases at V and 8 bases at J, with 10 bases in the middle. CDR1 and CDR2 (germline): MDHEN, SYDVKM. The CDR3 DNA is TGTGCCAGCAGTCTCTGGAAACATGAGCAGTTCTTC. As protein: CASSLWKHEQFF.